These 4 T cell receptor beta chains share one sample of origin, sequenced in a study of shared clonotypes between healthy human individuals (dated by TCRdb to about 2020). Library preparation employed the immunoSEQ multiplex PCR assay. In its TCRdb copy, this immuneACCESS table keeps in-frame sequences only and misses some clones. Where compared with another copy, unresolved V genes explain less than half of these, and the others have no known cause. This sample gives some 1.5 million clones in total; roughly 97% of them show up just once. Approximately 1% of the sample comes from the top ten. Material for sequencing was naive CD4+ T cells sorted from blood. Interpreted using the paper, the cell subset or site label stands for: CD45RA+ positively selected. These receptors originate from a man younger than 40 in good health.

The chain uses TRBV10-3 and TRBJ1-2; 10 nucleotides agree with TRBD1. V was pared by 6 bases and J by 6 bases, with 4 bases of the junction left unmatched. The germline V gene has CDR1 ENHRY and CDR2 SYGVKD. This CDR3 contains 13 residues. The CDR3 nucleotides read TGTGCCATCAGAGGGACAGGGGCGGATGGCTACACCTTC. It codes for CAIRGTGADGYTF.

V is TRBV7-2 and J is TRBJ2-7, with D tentatively TRBD1 (6 bases). Germline CDR1 SGHTA, CDR2 FQGNSA. With 7 bases removed from V and 0 bases from J, the gap between germline ends came to 10 bases. This CDR3 has 13 amino acids. CDR3 amino acids: CASTGGSSYEQYF. CDR3 DNA: TGTGCCAGCACTGGGGGCAGCTCCTACGAGCAGTACTTC.

The J gene is TRBJ2-7, the V gene TRBV27, with a weak D call TRBD1 (5 bases). Germline lookup yields CDR1 MNHEY and CDR2 SMNVEV (reference sequence). V was trimmed by 5 bases and J by 5 bases, leaving 13 bases between them. The CDR3 is 13 amino acids. This CDR3 reads CASSPQGWHEQYF. CDR3 nucleotides: TGTGCCAGCAGTCCTCAGGGTTGGCACGAGCAGTACTTC.

CDR3 DNA sequence: TGTGCCAGGGAGGGCAGGGGCCGCTATGGCTACACCTTC. Residues: CAREGRGRYGYTF. This chain joins TRBV6-5 and TRBJ1-2; the D gene is possibly TRBD1 (6 bases). Germline-derived CDR1 and CDR2 are MNHEY and SVGAGI. V dropped 9 bases and J dropped 4 bases, with 15 bases sitting between them. This CDR3 spans 13 amino acids.